This TCR beta chain was captured in a study of cytomegalovirus exposure and HLA in healthy donors. Here immunoSEQ multiplex PCR was the method, and the copy in TCRdb shows in-frame clones only, minus some. The repertoire holds approximately 110,000 clones, with roughly 90% as singletons. The donors were in the approximately 130-subject validation cohort, distinct from the roughly 700-subject first cohort. Per germline, CDR1 MDHEN and CDR2 SYDVKM. Trimming cost V 5 bases and J 6 bases; bases outside gene matches: 8. The CDR3 sequence is 17 residues long. The chain carries TRBV28 and TRBJ2-1; 15 bases line up with TRBD2. The origin of this receptor is a young woman in good health and CMV-seronegative. The specimen sequenced was PBMCs. CDR3 sequence: CASSTLQGLAGGNEQFF. The CDR3 DNA sequence: TGTGCCAGCAGTACCCTTCAGGGACTAGCGGGAGGCAATGAGCAGTTCTTC.